A single sample gave rise to the 25 T cell receptor beta chains below, sequenced in a study of OX40 agonist ivuxolimab in advanced cancers. Generated by immunoSEQ multiplex PCR, the TCRdb table keeps only in-frame clones and is missing some. The sample has under 85,000 clones, 80% to 90% seen once. The material sequenced was CD4+ or CD8+ T cells sorted from blood, taken in a trial of the OX40 agonist ivuxolimab. The source of these receptors is an adult with an advanced solid tumor such as melanoma, head and neck, liver or kidney cancer.

This sequence joins TRBV30 and TRBJ2-5, with a possible D match to TRBD1 (6 bases). CDR3 size: 12 residues. The germline gives CDR1 GTSNPN, CDR2 SVGIG (reference sequence). The germline V and J ends were trimmed by 4 bases and 4 bases, with 10 bases remaining between them. Here the CDR3 reads CAWNRVIETQYF. In DNA form, the CDR3 reads TGTGCCTGGAACAGGGTAATAGAGACCCAGTACTTC.

The chain uses TRBV28 and TRBJ2-7; D gene uncertain. Deletions cut 7 bases from V and 7 bases from J, with 20 bases between. Germline-derived CDR1 and CDR2 are MDHEN and SYDVKM. CDR3 length equals 14 residues. The CDR3 DNA reads TGTGCCAGCACCCCGGAAGAGTTTTCGCGTGAGCAGTACTTC. This encodes CASTPEEFSREQYF.

This chain joins TRBV20-1 and TRBJ2-1, with D unclear. V gave up 2 bases and J gave up 7 bases, with 6 bases separating them. Germline V gene data show CDR1 as DFQATT and CDR2 as SNEGSKA (reference sequence). The CDR3 consists of 11 residues. The chain's CDR3 is CSARLVNEQFF. CDR3 DNA sequence: TGCAGTGCTAGACTAGTAAATGAGCAGTTCTTC.

The V gene is TRBV5-1, the J gene TRBJ2-1, with TRBD2 matching 14 bases. Germline values: CDR1 SGHRS, CDR2 YFSETQ. There are 15 residues in the CDR3. V trimming: 3 bases; J trimming: 10 bases; junction bases outside the gene matches: 6. CDR3 region: CASSSTGLAGGEQFF. The CDR3 nucleotides read TGCGCCAGCAGCTCCACAGGACTAGCGGGGGGCGAGCAGTTCTTC.

The rearrangement joins TRBV30 to TRBJ2-7; TRBD1 might be the D (6 bases). The CDR3 spans 11 residues. Trimming removed 2 bases at V and 9 bases at J, with 11 bases between. Germline CDR1 and CDR2: GTSNPN and SVGIG (reference sequence). The CDR3 reads CAWSLGAGQYF. CDR3 coding DNA: TGTGCCTGGAGTTTGGGGGCAGGGCAGTACTTC.

The genes are TRBV5-1 and TRBJ1-5, with D possibly TRBD1 on 5 matching bases. V was trimmed by 4 bases and J by 5 bases, leaving 13 bases between them. Germline V gene lookup returns CDR1 SGHRS and CDR2 YFSETQ. The CDR3 loop spans 14 amino acids. The CDR3 DNA reads as TGCGCCAGCAGCCGGGACGGCATGGATCAGCCCCAGCATTTT. Protein: CASSRDGMDQPQHF.

The chain links TRBV30 to TRBJ2-5, with 9 bases that match TRBD1. Germline CDR1 GTSNPN, CDR2 SVGIG (reference sequence). This CDR3 is built from 14 residues. J lost 5 bases, V lost 6 bases, and 10 bases had no gene match. The CDR3 coding sequence is TGTGCCTGCACGGACAGGGGAAAGTTGGAGACCCAGTACTTC. It yields the protein CACTDRGKLETQYF. Using reference TRBV30 and TRBJ2-5 for the parts outside the CDR3, the full variable domain is SQTIHQWPATLVQPVGSPLSLECTVEGTSNPNLYWYRQAAGRGLQLLFYSVGIGQISSEVPQNLSASRPQDRQFILSSKKLLLSDSGFYLCACTDRGKLETQYFGPGTRLLVL.

J is TRBJ2-5 and V is TRBV2; D ambiguous. V dropped 7 bases and J dropped 6 bases, with 18 bases sitting between them. The germline V gene encodes CDR1 SNHLY and CDR2 FYNNEI. This CDR3 comprises 14 residues. The chain's CDR3 is CASTEPPLGKTQYF. The CDR3, as DNA: TGTGCCAGCACAGAGCCCCCGTTGGGGAAGACCCAGTACTTC.

The gene calls are TRBV5-1 and TRBJ2-3, with D tentatively TRBD1 or TRBD2 (5 bases each). From germline, CDR1 is SGHRS and CDR2 YFSETQ. The CDR3 loop spans 16 amino acids. Trimming cost V 2 bases and J 3 bases, with 16 bases left between them. Written as DNA, the CDR3 is TGCGCCAGCAGCTTTTCGGGGCAGCCCGGGACAGATACGCAGTATTTT. Residues: CASSFSGQPGTDTQYF. Full variable domain (outside the CDR3, taken from reference TRBV5-1 and TRBJ2-3): KAGVTQTPRYLIKTRGQQVTLSCSPISGHRSVSWYQQTPGQGLQFLFEYFSETQRNKGNFPGRFSGRQFSNSRSEMNVSTLELGDSALYLCASSFSGQPGTDTQYFGPGTRLTVL.

The chain has TRBV6-1 and TRBJ1-6, with 8 bases that match TRBD1. CDR1 MNHNS and CDR2 SASEGT come from the germline V gene. J was trimmed by 7 bases and V by 4 bases; bases with no gene match: 9. CDR3 length: 16 residues. CDR3 amino acids: CASSVQGALSNSPLHF. CDR3 in DNA: TGTGCCAGCAGTGTCCAGGGGGCGCTTTCGAATTCACCCCTCCACTTT.

The V call is TRBV6-1, the J call TRBJ2-7; D remains ambiguous. This CDR3 spans 13 amino acids. V lost 8 bases and J lost 4, with 15 bases in between. Per the germline V gene, CDR1 is MNHNS and CDR2 is SASEGT. The CDR3 DNA follows: TGTGCCAGCGGTGGTCCCTCGATGTACGAGCAGTACTTC. Its translation is CASGGPSMYEQYF.

This clone was picked up a small number of times. The chain couples TRBV5-1 to TRBJ2-3; no clear D gene. Trimming took 3 bases from V and 5 from J, leaving 10 bases between them. The germline gives CDR1 SGHRS, CDR2 YFSETQ. This CDR3 is 13 amino acids long. CDR3 sequence: CASSSQTGDTQYF. CDR3 bases: TGCGCCAGCAGCTCCCAAACGGGAGATACGCAGTATTTT.

V and J are TRBV6-1 and TRBJ2-7, with D perhaps assigned TRBD1 or TRBD2 (5 bases each). Germline assignment: CDR1 MNHNS and CDR2 SASEGT. The V end was cut by 5 bases, the J end by 4 bases, with 18 bases between. The CDR3 runs to 15 residues. CDR3 sequence reads: CASSSRDRLNYEQYF. For the CDR3, the DNA is TGTGCCAGCAGTTCTCGGGACCGCCTAAATTACGAGCAGTACTTC.

V gene TRBV6-1 combines with J gene TRBJ1-1, with 10 bases identical to TRBD1. The CDR3 consists of 13 residues. Germline CDR1 MNHNS, CDR2 SASEGT. V was clipped by 4 bases and J by 11 bases; unmatched bases: 7. Written as DNA, the CDR3 is TGTGCCAGCAGTGGACAGGGGGCAGAGACCGCTTTCTTT. This translates into CASSGQGAETAFF.

The chain uses TRBV5-6 and TRBJ1-2, with 8 bases that match TRBD1. This CDR3 has 15 amino acids. Germline V CDR1 and CDR2: SGHDT, YYEEEE. The trim removed 3 bases at V and 7 bases at J, leaving 11 bases unmatched. Here the CDR3 reads CASSSGTGHGVGYTF. The CDR3 bases are TGTGCCAGCAGCTCCGGGACAGGCCATGGGGTTGGCTACACCTTC.

This clone was seen just once. This sequence joins TRBV30 and TRBJ1-4; TRBD1 matches at 7 bases. J gave up 8 bases and V 2 bases, and 11 bases lay outside the gene matches. The CDR3 covers 15 residues. CDR1 and CDR2 from the germline V gene are GTSNPN and SVGIG (reference sequence). The CDR3 loop reads CAWSPGQTRQEKLFF. DNA of the CDR3: TGTGCCTGGAGTCCGGGACAGACGAGGCAGGAAAAACTGTTTTTT.

This chain connects TRBV5-5 to TRBJ2-7; tentatively, D is TRBD2 (6 bases). The CDR3 totals 16 residues. Deletions cut 4 bases from V and 2 bases from J, with 19 bases between. Germline V CDR1 and CDR2: SGHKS, YYEKEE (reference sequence). This chain's CDR3 is CASSQTSGWGAYEQYF. The CDR3 DNA follows: TGTGCCAGCAGCCAGACCTCCGGATGGGGGGCCTACGAGCAGTACTTC.

This chain uses TRBV2 with TRBJ2-5, with 11 bases aligning to TRBD2. The germline V gene has CDR1 SNHLY and CDR2 FYNNEI. The CDR3 extends over 15 amino acids. V lost 5 bases to trimming and J lost 5 bases; unmatched junction nucleotides: 7. Here the CDR3 reads CASSIAGGVQETQYF. The DNA for the CDR3 is TGTGCCAGCAGTATAGCGGGGGGGGTGCAGGAGACCCAGTACTTC.

The chain combines TRBV5-1 with TRBJ2-3, with D possibly called TRBD1 or TRBD2 (7 bases each). Trimming cost V 7 bases and J 0 bases, with 15 bases left between them. The CDR3 runs to 15 residues. The germline V gene encodes CDR1 SGHRS and CDR2 YFSETQ. CDR3 DNA: TGCGCCAGCGGAAGACAGGGAGGGAGCACAGATACGCAGTATTTT. Its protein is CASGRQGGSTDTQYF.

This chain connects TRBV5-1 to TRBJ1-5; D gene ambiguous. The V gene lost 2 bases and the J gene lost 2 bases, with 5 bases spanning the gap. There are 13 residues in the CDR3. Germline-derived CDR1 and CDR2 are SGHRS and YFSETQ. The CDR3 protein is CASSFEGNQPQHF. DNA of the CDR3: TGCGCCAGCAGCTTTGAGGGCAATCAGCCCCAGCATTTT.

V gene TRBV18 combines with J gene TRBJ2-3; no definite D call. The CDR3 is made up of 16 amino acids. CDR1 KGHSH and CDR2 LQKENI come from the germline V gene. Trimming stripped 0 bases from V and 0 bases from J, with 10 bases between. CDR3 DNA sequence: TGTGCCAGCTCACCACCCGGCGCACCTAGCACAGATACGCAGTATTTT. This translates into CASSPPGAPSTDTQYF.

The chain couples TRBV5-4 to TRBJ2-5; maybe TRBD1 (6 bases). This CDR3 has 14 residues. CDR1 and CDR2 from the germline V gene are SGHNT and YYREEE (reference sequence). Between the trimmed V and J ends, which lost 4 bases and 2 bases, there was a span of 12 bases. DNA for the CDR3: TGTGCCAGCAGCGTCCGGACAGAGCAAGAGACCCAGTACTTC. It is translated as CASSVRTEQETQYF.

V and J are TRBV27 and TRBJ1-1; 8 bases are a match to TRBD1. CDR3 size: 14 residues. Germline V CDR1 and CDR2: MNHEY, SMNVEV (reference sequence). V lost 3 bases to trimming and J lost 5 bases; unmatched junction nucleotides: 5. CDR3 loop: CASSFDRGGTEAFF. The CDR3 region has the DNA TGTGCCAGCAGTTTCGACAGGGGAGGGACTGAAGCTTTCTTT.

The rearrangement links TRBV29-1 to TRBJ2-5; weak D call: TRBD1 (6 bases). CDR1 is SQVTM and CDR2 is ANQGSEA in the germline V gene. V lost 5 bases to trimming and J lost 5 bases, with 12 bases between them. The CDR3 has 12 residues. As DNA, the CDR3 is TGCAGCGTTTATACAGGGATTGAGACCCAGTACTTC. Protein product: CSVYTGIETQYF.

This sequence joins TRBV19 and TRBJ1-2; no reliable D call. CDR3 size: 14 residues. Looked up from germline, CDR1 is LNHDA and CDR2 is SQIVND (reference sequence). The V end lost 5 bases, the J end lost 2 bases, and 12 bases lay between the germline ends. The CDR3 DNA reads as TGTGCCAGTAGTCCCCACGAGCTAAACTATGGCTACACCTTC. This encodes CASSPHELNYGYTF.